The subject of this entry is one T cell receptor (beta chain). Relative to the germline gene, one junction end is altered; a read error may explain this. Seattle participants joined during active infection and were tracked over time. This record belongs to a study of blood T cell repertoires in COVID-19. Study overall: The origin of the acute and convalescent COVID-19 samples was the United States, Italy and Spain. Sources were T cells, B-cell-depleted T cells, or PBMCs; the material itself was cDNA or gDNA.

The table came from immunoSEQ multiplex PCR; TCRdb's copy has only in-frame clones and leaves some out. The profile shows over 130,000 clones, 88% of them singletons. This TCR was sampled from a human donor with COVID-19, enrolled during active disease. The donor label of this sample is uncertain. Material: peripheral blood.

The CDR3 DNA follows: TGTGCCACCCAAACCCGGGACAGGGGCACGGATACGCAGTATTTT. Protein product: CATQTRDRGTDTQYF. The chain uses TRBV28 and TRBJ2-3, with 10 bases fitting TRBD1. The length of the CDR3 is 15 residues. Per the germline V gene, CDR1 is MDHEN and CDR2 is SYDVKM.